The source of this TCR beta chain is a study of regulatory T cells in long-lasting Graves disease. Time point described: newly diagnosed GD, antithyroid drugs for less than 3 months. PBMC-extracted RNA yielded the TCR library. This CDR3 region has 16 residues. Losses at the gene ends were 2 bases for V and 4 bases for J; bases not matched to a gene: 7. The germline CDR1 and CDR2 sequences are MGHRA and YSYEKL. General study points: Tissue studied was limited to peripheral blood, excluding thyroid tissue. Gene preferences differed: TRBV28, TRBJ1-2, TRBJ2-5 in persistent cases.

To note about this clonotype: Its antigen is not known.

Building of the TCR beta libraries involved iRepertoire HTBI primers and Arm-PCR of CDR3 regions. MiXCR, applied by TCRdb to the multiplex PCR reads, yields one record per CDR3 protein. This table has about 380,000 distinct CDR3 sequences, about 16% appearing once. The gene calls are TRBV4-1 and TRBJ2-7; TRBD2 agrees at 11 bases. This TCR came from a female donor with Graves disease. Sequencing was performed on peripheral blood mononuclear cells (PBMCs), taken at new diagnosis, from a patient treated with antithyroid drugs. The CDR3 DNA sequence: TGCGCCAGCAGCCAACCTACTAGCGGGAGATGGTACGAGCAGTACTTC. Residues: CASSQPTSGRWYEQYF.